This T cell receptor beta chain is drawn from a study of CD8 T cells in Susac syndrome. This clonotype was counted a single time. CDR1 and CDR2 from the germline V gene are MNHEY and SVGEGT. Trimming left V 8 bases short and J 4 bases short, with 15 bases between. The CDR3 loop spans 14 amino acids. RNA, at about 0.5 to 1 ug, was reverse transcribed with random hexamers. The immunoSEQ assay covered 54 Vbeta and 13 Jbeta segments for CDR3. A single record per CDR3 protein comes from TCRdb applying MiXCR to the immunoSEQ multiplex PCR reads. The sample gives tens of thousands of distinct CDR3 sequences, 90% to 95% of which show up once; about 0.61% is in the top ten. Each multiple sclerosis control was a treatment-naive patient with relapsing-remitting disease that was either stable or active.

The sequencing sample was made of CD8+ T cells from PBMCs. This receptor was obtained from a human donor with multiple sclerosis. V and J are TRBV6-2 or TRBV6-3 and TRBJ2-1, with D tentatively TRBD2 (6 bases). The DNA for the CDR3 is TGTGCCAGCGGAGCGCAGGGACTTTACAATGAGCAGTTCTTC. It codes for CASGAQGLYNEQFF.